Each of the 25 T cell receptor beta chains below was sequenced from the same sample in a study of shared clonotypes between healthy human individuals. Data came from immunoSEQ multiplex PCR; TCRdb stores just in-frame clones and leaves some out. The table lists 450,000 to 650,000 clones, around 77% of them singletons. The sequenced material came from PBMCs. These receptors all stem from a woman between 35 and 50 years old in good health. Some clones in this sample may be carry-over from other donors' samples.

The V call is TRBV5-1, the J call TRBJ2-7; D is undetermined. This CDR3 comprises 15 residues. Germline assignment: CDR1 SGHRS and CDR2 YFSETQ. The V gene lost 3 bases and the J gene lost 4 bases, with 17 bases spanning the gap. CDR3 protein: CASSSNLDVGYEQYF. The CDR3 coding sequence is TGCGCCAGCAGCTCCAACCTGGATGTGGGATACGAGCAGTACTTC.

This clone was detected only once. This chain joins TRBV4-1 and TRBJ1-5; TRBD1 is a possible D gene (5 bases). Germline CDR1 reads MGHRA; CDR2 reads YSYEKL. The V gene lost 3 bases and the J gene lost 16 bases, with 19 bases spanning the gap. There are 13 residues in the CDR3. The CDR3 region has the DNA TGCGCCAGCAGCCAGGGCGCGGGGGGACCCCCTCATTTT. Residues: CASSQGAGGPPHF.

The chain uses TRBV28 and TRBJ2-7; 7 nucleotides line up with TRBD1. The V gene end was trimmed by 3 bases and the J gene end by 7 bases; junction bases not matched to a gene: 6. The CDR3 is 13 residues long. The germline gives CDR1 MDHEN, CDR2 SYDVKM. CDR3 DNA sequence: TGTGCCAGCAGTTTCCTTGACAGGGCTGAGCAGTACTTC. It specifies CASSFLDRAEQYF.

V gene TRBV7-3 combines with J gene TRBJ1-1; D is undetermined. The germline CDR1 and CDR2 sequences are SGHTA and FQGTGA. V lost 4 bases and J 1 base, leaving 7 bases between the germline ends. The CDR3 is 13 amino acids. CDR3 loop: CASSSQPNTEAFF. The CDR3 DNA follows: TGTGCCAGCAGCTCGCAGCCGAACACTGAAGCTTTCTTT.

V is TRBV5-1 and J is TRBJ2-3; D gene ambiguous. Germline V CDR1 and CDR2: SGHRS, YFSETQ. The CDR3 has 14 amino acids. V was pared by 7 bases and J by 1 base, with 13 bases between. CDR3 bases: TGCGCCAGCTGCGAGGACCATCGCACAGATACGCAGTATTTT. Translated: CASCEDHRTDTQYF.

The chain uses TRBV7-3 and TRBJ2-1, with D unresolved. Germline assignment: CDR1 SGHTA and CDR2 FQGTGA. This CDR3 region has 13 residues. V was clipped by 0 bases and J by 8 bases, with 8 bases between them. As DNA, the CDR3 is TGTGCCAGCAGCTTAACGTGGGATGATGAGCAGTTCTTC. Protein sequence: CASSLTWDDEQFF.

Of note for this clone: This sample includes further DNA sequences coding for the same CDR3. The chain joins TRBV6-1 to TRBJ1-1, with D possibly TRBD1 on 6 matching bases. Germline V gives CDR1 MNHNS, CDR2 SASEGT. The CDR3 extends over 13 amino acids. Trimming stripped 4 bases from V and 3 bases from J, with 9 bases between. The CDR3 nucleotides are TGTGCCAGCAGTGGTAGGGGGGACACTGAAGCTTTCTTT. This translates into CASSGRGDTEAFF.

About this clone itself: Additional DNA sequences in this sample encode the identical CDR3. V and J are TRBV5-1 and TRBJ2-7; 9 bases are shared with TRBD1. The germline V gene encodes CDR1 SGHRS and CDR2 YFSETQ. The CDR3 covers 15 residues. J gave up 6 bases and V 0 bases, and 7 bases lay outside the gene matches. DNA for the CDR3: TGCGCCAGCAGCTTGGAGGGGACAGGGTCTCGCGAGCAGTACTTC. Amino acid sequence: CASSLEGTGSREQYF. Full variable domain (rest looked up from reference TRBV5-1 and TRBJ2-7): KAGVTQTPRYLIKTRGQQVTLSCSPISGHRSVSWYQQTPGQGLQFLFEYFSETQRNKGNFPGRFSGRQFSNSRSEMNVSTLELGDSALYLCASSLEGTGSREQYFGPGTRLTVT.

This clone has only one observation. This may be a read error, as it is one base from a much larger clone. The rearrangement links TRBV5-6 to TRBJ1-1; D ambiguous. There are 14 residues in the CDR3. Germline CDR1 reads SGHDT; CDR2 reads YYEEEE. Trimming left V 4 bases short and J 7 bases short, with 17 bases between. CDR3 sequence reads: CASSPDPNAREAFF. The DNA of the CDR3 is TGTGCCAGCAGCCCCGATCCGAACGCCCGTGAAGCTTTCTTT.

This clone was observed a handful of times. V and J are TRBV4-1 and TRBJ1-5; 11 bases fit TRBD1. The CDR3 contains 17 residues. Germline V gene sequence: CDR1 MGHRA, CDR2 YSYEKL. J was trimmed by 4 bases and V by 0 bases; bases with no gene match: 5. CDR3 coding DNA: TGCGCCAGCAGCCAAGATCCCGGACAGGGGGCTAATCAGCCCCAGCATTTT. Translated, it gives CASSQDPGQGANQPQHF.

The chain links TRBV2 to TRBJ2-5; D remains unclear. Germline V lookup: CDR1 SNHLY, CDR2 FYNNEI. The germline V and J ends were trimmed by 6 bases and 1 base, with 9 bases remaining between them. CDR3 length equals 13 residues. This CDR3 is CASREAGQETQYF. The CDR3 nucleotides are TGTGCCAGCAGAGAGGCAGGCCAAGAGACCCAGTACTTC.

The V and J genes are TRBV2 and TRBJ1-5, with a possible D match to TRBD1 (6 bases). Deletions cut 8 bases from V and 4 bases from J, with 21 bases between. This CDR3 has 16 amino acids. CDR1 and CDR2 from the germline V gene are SNHLY and FYNNEI. The chain's CDR3 is CASVGGAGQSNQPQHF. The CDR3 bases are TGTGCCAGCGTCGGTGGTGCGGGACAATCGAATCAGCCCCAGCATTTT.

This sequence joins TRBV30 and TRBJ2-7; 7 nucleotides align to TRBD2. Per the germline V gene, CDR1 is GTSNPN and CDR2 is SVGIG (reference sequence). This CDR3 has 16 amino acids. The ends lost 0 bases at V and 2 bases at J; junction bases unmatched: 10. In DNA, the CDR3 is TGTGCCTGGAGTGTAATGTTGGGGCGGGAGCCCTACGAGCAGTACTTC. As protein: CAWSVMLGREPYEQYF. The variable domain in full, completed from reference TRBV30 and TRBJ2-7, reads SQTIHQWPATLVQPVGSPLSLECTVEGTSNPNLYWYRQAAGRGLQLLFYSVGIGQISSEVPQNLSASRPQDRQFILSSKKLLLSDSGFYLCAWSVMLGREPYEQYFGPGTRLTVT.

V usage is TRBV27 and J usage is TRBJ2-1; D unclear. Germline V CDR1 and CDR2: MNHEY, SMNVEV (reference sequence). Trimming pared 3 bases from V and 4 bases from J, leaving 22 bases between. The CDR3 contains 18 residues. The CDR3 DNA follows: TGTGCCAGCAGTTTTTCTGGGGATAGCCTCCTCGGTTACAATGAGCAGTTCTTC. Its protein product is CASSFSGDSLLGYNEQFF.

V and J are TRBV28 and TRBJ2-5; D could derive from TRBD1 or TRBD2 (5 bases each). Germline V gene lookup returns CDR1 MDHEN and CDR2 SYDVKM. Trimming removed 3 bases at V and 0 bases at J, with 17 bases between. There are 17 residues in the CDR3. CDR3 sequence reads: CASSFGTQGPYQETQYF. Here the CDR3 DNA reads TGTGCCAGCAGTTTTGGTACCCAGGGACCCTACCAAGAGACCCAGTACTTC.

The chain combines TRBV7-8 with TRBJ2-7, with 12 bases aligning to TRBD1. This CDR3 is built from 14 residues. Trimming removed 6 bases from V and 0 bases from J; junction bases left unmatched: 0. CDR1 is SGHVS, CDR2 FQNEAQ, per germline. In DNA form, the CDR3 reads TGTGCCAGCAGGGGACAGGGGGCCTCCTACGAGCAGTACTTC. Its translation: CASRGQGASYEQYF.

The J gene is TRBJ1-6, the V gene TRBV6-6, with D tentatively TRBD1 (5 bases). Trimming removed 5 bases at V and 10 bases at J, with 18 bases between. Looked up from germline, CDR1 is MNHNY and CDR2 is SVGAGI (reference sequence). The CDR3 loop spans 15 amino acids. In nucleotides, the CDR3 is TGTGCCAGCAGTCCCTACGGGGCGAGGGGATCACCCCTCCACTTT. It translates to CASSPYGARGSPLHF.

The V and J genes are TRBV2 and TRBJ2-7, with 8 bases identical to TRBD2. The CDR3 consists of 14 residues. Germline CDR1 reads SNHLY; CDR2 reads FYNNEI. J lost 4 bases, V lost 8 bases, and 10 bases had no gene match. CDR3 protein: CASVLAAGGYEQYF. Here the CDR3 DNA reads TGTGCCAGCGTACTAGCTGCGGGAGGTTACGAGCAGTACTTC.

CDR3: CASTDGTGDQPQHF. The CDR3 DNA reads as TGTGCCAGTACCGACGGGACAGGGGATCAGCCCCAGCATTTT. This chain uses TRBV19 with TRBJ1-5; 10 nucleotides agree with TRBD1. The trim removed 7 bases at V and 5 bases at J, leaving 5 bases unmatched. Germline V lookup: CDR1 LNHDA, CDR2 SQIVND (reference sequence). The CDR3 loop spans 14 amino acids.

Comment on this clone: The same CDR3 can be traced to other DNA sequences in this sample. The chain uses TRBV28 and TRBJ2-6; possible D gene TRBD2, 6 bases. The CDR3 is made up of 15 amino acids. V shed 2 bases and J shed 4 bases, with 9 bases lying between them. Per germline, CDR1 MDHEN and CDR2 SYDVKM. In DNA, the CDR3 is TGTGCCAGCAGTTTAGGAGGGGCGGGGGCCAACGTCCTGACTTTC. Its translation is CASSLGGAGANVLTF.

J is TRBJ2-1 and V is TRBV27, with D tentatively TRBD1 (6 bases). The V end was cut by 4 bases, the J end by 7 bases, with 11 bases between. Germline V lookup: CDR1 MNHEY, CDR2 SMNVEV (reference sequence). The CDR3 spans 13 residues. The CDR3 DNA follows: TGTGCCAGCAGTTACAAACAGGGAAATGAGCAGTTCTTC. Encoded protein: CASSYKQGNEQFF.

The chain employs TRBV5-6 and TRBJ2-7, with TRBD2 matching 13 bases. CDR1 and CDR2 from the germline V gene are SGHDT and YYEEEE. J gave up 0 bases and V 4 bases, and 4 bases lay outside the gene matches. This CDR3 contains 16 residues. The CDR3 nucleotides are TGTGCCAGCAGCCGGACTAGCGGGAGAATCTCCTACGAGCAGTACTTC. Protein: CASSRTSGRISYEQYF.

Comments on this clone: Just one base apart from a much larger clone, this may be a read error. The chain carries TRBV29-1 and TRBJ2-1, with 7 positions matching TRBD2. The CDR3 spans 17 residues. Unmatched junction bases numbered 23, after V lost 8 bases and J lost 7 bases. Looked up from germline, CDR1 is SQVTM and CDR2 is ANQGSEA. CDR3 sequence reads: CSIVDPYTPGGPNEQFF. The CDR3 DNA reads as TGCAGCATTGTCGATCCTTACACGCCGGGAGGCCCGAATGAGCAGTTCTTC.

The chain carries TRBV6-5 and TRBJ2-5; a weak D match, TRBD2 (7 bases). Germline values: CDR1 MNHEY, CDR2 SVGAGI. The CDR3 spans 11 residues. Trimming cost V 8 bases and J 5 bases, with 9 bases left between them. The CDR3 here is CASGRGETQYF. CDR3 nucleotide sequence: TGTGCCAGCGGGAGGGGGGAGACCCAGTACTTC.

This clone was seen once. This sequence joins TRBV28 and TRBJ1-5, with TRBD1 matching over 11 bases. In germline, CDR1 is MDHEN, CDR2 SYDVKM. The CDR3 sequence is 16 residues long. V was clipped by 4 bases and J by 0 bases; unmatched bases: 2. The CDR3 reads CASSWGQGVSNQPQHF. CDR3 in DNA: TGTGCCAGCAGTTGGGGACAGGGGGTTAGCAATCAGCCCCAGCATTTT.